The 30 T cell receptor beta chains presented below share a single source sample, sequenced in a study of cytomegalovirus exposure and HLA in healthy donors. The PCR was carried out with 60 Vbeta primers and 13 Jbeta primers. Only in-frame clones appear in the TCRdb table, and some are missing; sequencing was by immunoSEQ multiplex PCR. The repertoire shows 150,000 to 200,000 clones; the top ten hold under 6.5%. Sequenced: PBMCs. These receptor sequences come from a young man in good health and CMV-seronegative.

The gene calls are TRBV5-1 and TRBJ2-3; D possibly corresponds to TRBD2 (5 bases). The V and J ends lost 4 bases and 5 bases respectively, with 20 bases between them. Germline CDR1 SGHRS, CDR2 YFSETQ. The CDR3 runs to 16 residues. The CDR3 DNA reads TGCGCCAGCAGCCCAAGCACATCGGGGTTAGGAGATACGCAGTATTTT. It specifies CASSPSTSGLGDTQYF. The whole variable domain, remainder taken from reference TRBV5-1 and TRBJ2-3, is KAGVTQTPRYLIKTRGQQVTLSCSPISGHRSVSWYQQTPGQGLQFLFEYFSETQRNKGNFPGRFSGRQFSNSRSEMNVSTLELGDSALYLCASSPSTSGLGDTQYFGPGTRLTVL.

The J gene is TRBJ2-7, the V gene TRBV6-5; D is perhaps TRBD2 (5 bases). The CDR3 covers 15 residues. Germline V gives CDR1 MNHEY, CDR2 SVGAGI. V lost 0 bases to trimming and J lost 2 bases, with 11 bases between them. The CDR3 sequence is CASSYSWTDTYEQYF. CDR3 sequence (DNA): TGTGCCAGCAGTTACTCTTGGACTGATACCTACGAGCAGTACTTC.

The genes are TRBV7-8 and TRBJ2-3; 12 bases map to TRBD2. Germline assignment: CDR1 SGHVS and CDR2 FQNEAQ. The CDR3 extends over 17 amino acids. The junction had 4 bases not matched to a gene; V was cut back by 1 base and J by 2 bases. This CDR3 is CASSLGLAGGPTDTQYF. The CDR3 nucleotides read TGTGCCAGCAGCTTAGGGCTAGCGGGAGGGCCCACAGATACGCAGTATTTT.

The chain employs TRBV7-9 and TRBJ2-5; 7 positions agree with TRBD2. CDR3 length equals 18 residues. The V segment lost 5 bases and the J segment 5 bases; nucleotides outside the gene matches: 20. Germline assignment: CDR1 SEHNR and CDR2 FQNEAQ (reference sequence). In DNA form, the CDR3 reads TGTGCCAGCAGCCCGCCGCCGCGAGCTAGCGGCCCTCGGGAGACCCAGTACTTC. As protein: CASSPPPRASGPRETQYF.

The rearrangement links TRBV7-9 to TRBJ2-3; the match to TRBD1 covers 9 bases. The junction had 10 bases not matched to a gene; V was cut back by 2 bases and J by 4 bases. Germline values: CDR1 SEHNR, CDR2 FQNEAQ (reference sequence). The CDR3 consists of 17 residues. The CDR3 is CASSLPRTGAHPDTQYF. The CDR3 DNA reads as TGTGCCAGCAGCTTACCTCGGACAGGGGCCCATCCAGATACGCAGTATTTT.

The chain joins TRBV5-1 to TRBJ1-6; TRBD1 matches at 8 bases. Unmatched junction bases numbered 12, after V lost 0 bases and J lost 4 bases. This CDR3 region has 19 residues. CDR1 is SGHRS, CDR2 YFSETQ, per germline. As DNA, the CDR3 is TGCGCCAGCAGCTTGGCGGACAGGGCGAAAGGATTTTATAATTCACCCCTCCACTTT. This translates into CASSLADRAKGFYNSPLHF.

This chain joins TRBV2 and TRBJ2-1, with 7 bases identical to TRBD1. The CDR3 has 15 residues. The germline V gene has CDR1 SNHLY and CDR2 FYNNEI. V shed 5 bases, J shed 6 bases, and the junction held 10 bases outside the gene matches. This chain's CDR3 is CASSKQGVEGNEQFF. DNA for the CDR3: TGTGCCAGCAGTAAGCAGGGGGTTGAGGGCAATGAGCAGTTCTTC.

This sequence joins TRBV2 and TRBJ1-5; no clear D. The V end was cut by 4 bases, the J end by 1 base, with 11 bases between. CDR3 size: 15 residues. Germline V gives CDR1 SNHLY, CDR2 FYNNEI. The CDR3 region is CASSVARESNQPQHF. In nucleotides, the CDR3 is TGTGCCAGCAGTGTTGCCCGGGAAAGCAATCAGCCCCAGCATTTT.

The chain carries TRBV20-1 and TRBJ2-4, with 7 positions matching TRBD1. The V gene end was trimmed by 1 base and the J gene end by 15 bases; junction bases not matched to a gene: 6. Germline CDR1 and CDR2: DFQATT and SNEGSKA (reference sequence). The CDR3 runs to 11 residues. The CDR3 sequence: CSARGDRERYF. Written as DNA, the CDR3 is TGCAGTGCTAGAGGCGACAGGGAACGGTACTTC.

This chain uses TRBV7-2 with TRBJ2-7; D is undetermined. Germline CDR1 is SGHTA and CDR2 is FQGNSA. Trimming removed 7 bases at V and 4 bases at J, with 11 bases between. There are 12 residues in the CDR3. The CDR3 loop reads CASTPDNYEQYF. Here the CDR3 DNA reads TGTGCCAGCACCCCCGACAATTACGAGCAGTACTTC.

V is TRBV10-3 and J is TRBJ2-7; a possible D gene is TRBD1 (6 bases). V was clipped by 3 bases and J by 0 bases, with 12 bases between them. Looked up from germline, CDR1 is ENHRY and CDR2 is SYGVKD. The CDR3 is 15 amino acids. CDR3: CAISDSQGSSYEQYF. The CDR3 DNA follows: TGTGCCATCAGTGATTCACAGGGCAGCTCCTACGAGCAGTACTTC.

The V call is TRBV28, the J call TRBJ2-3; maybe TRBD2 (6 bases). The CDR3 loop spans 13 amino acids. Germline CDR1 reads MDHEN; CDR2 reads SYDVKM. V was shortened by 3 bases and J by 6 bases, with 10 bases between the two germline ends. CDR3 in DNA: TGTGCCAGCAGTTTGGGGGGTCGGGATACGCAGTATTTT. It is translated as CASSLGGRDTQYF.

The chain couples TRBV10-3 to TRBJ2-6; 7 positions agree with TRBD1. Losses at the gene ends were 5 bases for V and 0 bases for J; bases not matched to a gene: 4. CDR1 is ENHRY, CDR2 SYGVKD, per germline. The CDR3 contains 16 residues. The CDR3 loop reads CAISRDSDSGANVLTF. CDR3 bases: TGTGCCATCAGTCGGGACAGCGACTCTGGGGCCAACGTCCTGACTTTC.

The chain has TRBV7-2 and TRBJ1-2, with 10 bases that match TRBD1. The germline V gene encodes CDR1 SGHTA and CDR2 FQGNSA. The length of the CDR3 is 16 residues. V lost 5 bases and J lost 7; bases outside the gene matches: 13. This CDR3 is CASSPLPSGTGAGYTF. CDR3 coding DNA: TGTGCCAGCAGCCCACTTCCTTCCGGGACAGGGGCTGGCTACACCTTC.

The DNA for the CDR3 is TGTGCCAGCGCGGCAGGGGATACTAACTATGGCTACACCTTC. Its translation is CASAAGDTNYGYTF. V usage is TRBV6-1 and J usage is TRBJ1-2; a possible D gene is TRBD1 (6 bases). This CDR3 region has 14 residues. V was shortened by 8 bases and J by 0 bases, with 13 bases between the two germline ends. Germline V gene data show CDR1 as MNHNS and CDR2 as SASEGT.

The chain uses TRBV4-1 and TRBJ1-4; weak D call: TRBD1 (5 bases). The CDR3 extends over 13 amino acids. The V end was cut by 2 bases, the J end by 8 bases, with 9 bases between. Looked up from germline, CDR1 is MGHRA and CDR2 is YSYEKL. In nucleotides, the CDR3 is TGCGCCAGCAGCCAATTGTACAGGGAAAAACTGTTTTTT. Translated, it gives CASSQLYREKLFF.

This chain joins TRBV27 and TRBJ1-2; D is perhaps TRBD1 (6 bases). The CDR3 sequence is 13 residues long. Germline lookup yields CDR1 MNHEY and CDR2 SMNVEV (reference sequence). V was cut by 3 bases and J by 4 bases, with 9 bases left in between. This CDR3 reads CASSFGTSYGYTF. The CDR3 DNA sequence: TGTGCCAGCAGTTTCGGGACATCCTATGGCTACACCTTC.

This chain connects TRBV18 to TRBJ1-2; tentative D call: TRBD1 (5 bases). Germline V CDR1 and CDR2: KGHSH, LQKENI. This CDR3 region has 14 residues. V was clipped by 3 bases and J by 7 bases, with 15 bases between them. DNA for the CDR3: TGTGCCAGCTCACCCGATCAACAGGTGGCTGGCTACACCTTC. Translation: CASSPDQQVAGYTF.

The V call is TRBV5-1, the J call TRBJ2-1; 13 bases line up with TRBD2. This CDR3 region has 16 residues. Germline V gene data show CDR1 as SGHRS and CDR2 as YFSETQ. The trim removed 3 bases at V and 5 bases at J, leaving 5 bases unmatched. The CDR3 here is CASSYLTSGRDNEQFF. CDR3 nucleotides: TGCGCCAGCAGCTATTTAACTAGCGGGAGGGACAATGAGCAGTTCTTC.

The chain combines TRBV6-1 with TRBJ2-1; D remains unclear. The CDR3 length is 16 residues. Trimming removed 4 bases at V and 0 bases at J, with 13 bases between. The germline V gene has CDR1 MNHNS and CDR2 SASEGT. CDR3 sequence reads: CASSVTTSGSYNEQFF. The CDR3 nucleotides read TGTGCCAGCAGTGTTACGACCTCGGGCTCCTACAATGAGCAGTTCTTC.

This sequence joins TRBV6-6 and TRBJ1-2; D might be TRBD1 (5 bases). The CDR3 is made up of 13 amino acids. Trimming pared 6 bases from V and 2 bases from J, leaving 10 bases between. Looked up from germline, CDR1 is MNHNY and CDR2 is SVGAGI (reference sequence). The CDR3 spells CASRGGTNYGYTF. The CDR3 coding sequence is TGTGCCAGCAGGGGGGGGACCAACTATGGCTACACCTTC.

The chain employs TRBV5-1 and TRBJ2-1; 9 bases are a match to TRBD1. The length of the CDR3 is 15 residues. The V segment lost 3 bases and the J segment 2 bases; nucleotides outside the gene matches: 3. From germline, CDR1 is SGHRS and CDR2 YFSETQ. This CDR3 is CASSSGTGTYNEQFF. DNA of the CDR3: TGCGCCAGCAGCTCCGGGACAGGGACCTACAATGAGCAGTTCTTC.

As to this clone: At the DNA level, this CDR3 is encoded by other sequences in the same sample as well. The rearrangement links TRBV29-1 to TRBJ2-6; 10 bases are shared with TRBD1. V shed 4 bases, J shed 1 base, and the junction held 1 base outside the gene matches. This CDR3 is built from 15 residues. Germline V lookup: CDR1 SQVTM, CDR2 ANQGSEA. The CDR3 reads CSVGQGASGANVLTF. CDR3 in DNA: TGCAGCGTTGGACAGGGGGCTTCTGGGGCCAACGTCCTGACTTTC.

This chain links TRBV28 with TRBJ2-7; 7 bases line up with TRBD1. Germline values: CDR1 MDHEN, CDR2 SYDVKM. This CDR3 contains 14 residues. J was trimmed by 5 bases and V by 0 bases; bases with no gene match: 4. The CDR3 is CASSLWGDRDEQYF. In nucleotides, the CDR3 is TGTGCCAGCAGTTTATGGGGCGACAGGGACGAGCAGTACTTC.

The chain's CDR3 is CAWTGTSLTDTQYF. CDR3 DNA: TGTGCCTGGACCGGGACTAGCTTAACAGATACGCAGTATTTT. V is TRBV30 and J is TRBJ2-3; 9 nucleotides match TRBD2. Germline CDR1 GTSNPN, CDR2 SVGIG (reference sequence). This CDR3 has 14 residues. Losses at the gene ends were 4 bases for V and 3 bases for J; bases not matched to a gene: 5.

The gene calls are TRBV9 and TRBJ2-1; tentative D call: TRBD2 (6 bases). The CDR3 loop spans 13 amino acids. V lost 4 bases and J 4 bases, leaving 9 bases between the germline ends. Germline V lookup: CDR1 SGDLS, CDR2 YYNGEE. CDR3 sequence (DNA): TGTGCCAGCAGCCTCGGACTATACAATGAGCAGTTCTTC. Translated, it gives CASSLGLYNEQFF.

The CDR3: CASSGKGEPFF. CDR3 sequence (DNA): TGTGCCAGCAGCGGAAAGGGAGAACCATTCTTT. The rearrangement joins TRBV9 to TRBJ1-1, with D hard to call. The CDR3 has 11 residues. Germline CDR1 SGDLS, CDR2 YYNGEE. Deletions cut 3 bases from V and 14 bases from J, with 14 bases between.

The gene calls are TRBV10-1 and TRBJ2-1, with a tentative D call TRBD2 (5 bases). The CDR3 totals 14 residues. Germline CDR1 reads WNHNN; CDR2 reads SYGVQD (reference sequence). The V gene lost 2 bases and the J gene lost 8 bases, with 13 bases spanning the gap. Here the CDR3 reads CASSENLAGDEQFF. CDR3 nucleotide sequence: TGCGCCAGCAGTGAGAACCTTGCCGGGGATGAGCAGTTCTTC.

The chain joins TRBV5-4 to TRBJ2-5; possible D gene TRBD2, 6 bases. Germline lookup yields CDR1 SGHNT and CDR2 YYREEE (reference sequence). The CDR3 spans 13 residues. The ends were cut back, 0 bases at V and 3 bases at J, with 6 bases in the middle. DNA of the CDR3: TGTGCCAGCAGCTTGGTAGCGGAAGAGACCCAGTACTTC. It is translated as CASSLVAEETQYF.

The V call is TRBV2, the J call TRBJ1-5; the D gene is possibly TRBD1 (6 bases). The CDR3 totals 15 residues. The V end was cut by 2 bases, the J end by 4 bases, with 12 bases between. Germline CDR1 SNHLY, CDR2 FYNNEI. This chain's CDR3 is CASSETQGGNQPQHF. The DNA for the CDR3 is TGTGCCAGCAGTGAAACACAGGGCGGTAATCAGCCCCAGCATTTT.